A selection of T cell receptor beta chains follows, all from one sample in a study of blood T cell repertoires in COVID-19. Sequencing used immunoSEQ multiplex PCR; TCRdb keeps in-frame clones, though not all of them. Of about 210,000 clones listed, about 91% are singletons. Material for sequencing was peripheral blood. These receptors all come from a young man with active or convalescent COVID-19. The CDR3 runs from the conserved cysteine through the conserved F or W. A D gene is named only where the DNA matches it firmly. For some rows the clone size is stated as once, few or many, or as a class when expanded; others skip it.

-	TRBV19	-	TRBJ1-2	TGTGCCAGTAGTATGGGTCCGAGTACTCCGGACAGACGCGCTGGCTACACCTTC	CASSMGPSTPDRRAGYTF
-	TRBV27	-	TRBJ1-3	TGTGCCAGCAGTAGCTTACAGGGTGGCTCTGGAAACACCATATATTTT	CASSSLQGGSGNTIYF
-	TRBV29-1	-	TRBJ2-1	TGCAGCGTTTCGACCGGGACTCCCTACAATGAGCAGTTCTTC	CSVSTGTPYNEQFF
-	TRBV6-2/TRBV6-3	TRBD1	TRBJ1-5	TGTGCCAGCAGTTACCCGACAGGGGAGGGGAGCAATCAGCCCCAGCATTTT	CASSYPTGEGSNQPQHF
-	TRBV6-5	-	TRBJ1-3	TGTGCCAGCAGTCTGCCAGGGTCTGCTGGAAACACCATATATTTT	CASSLPGSAGNTIYF
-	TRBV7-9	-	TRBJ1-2	TGTGCCAGCAGCTTAGAGGGGCGCTATGGCTACACCTTC	CASSLEGRYGYTF
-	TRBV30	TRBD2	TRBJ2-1	TGTGCCTGGAGGGTTGCCGGGACTAGCGGGAGACCGTTCTTC	CAWRVAGTSGRPFF
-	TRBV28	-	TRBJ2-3	TGTGCCAGCAGCTTCCGGAACGGGGATACGCAGTATTTT	CASSFRNGDTQYF
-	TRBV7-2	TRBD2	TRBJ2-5	TGTGCCAGCAGCACCAGACTAGCGGGGGCGGTGGGCCGCCAAGAGACCCAGTACTTC	CASSTRLAGAVGRQETQYF
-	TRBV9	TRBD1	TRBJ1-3	TGTGCCAGCAGCGTAGGAGTGGGGACAGGCAATGGAAACACCATATATTTT	CASSVGVGTGNGNTIYF
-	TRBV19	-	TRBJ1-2	TGTGCCAGTTCCGCCCGCAGGGCAAACTATGGCTACACCTTC	CASSARRANYGYTF
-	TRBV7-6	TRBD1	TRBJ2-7	TGTGCCAGCAGCCTACGGGACAGGGGGAACCACGAGCAGTACTTC	CASSLRDRGNHEQYF
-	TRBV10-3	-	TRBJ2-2	TGTGCCATCAGTGGACAGGCGACGAACACCGGGGAGCTGTTTTTT	CAISGQATNTGELFF
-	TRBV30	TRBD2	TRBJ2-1	TGTGCCTGTCTAGCGGACTCCTACAATGAGCAGTTCTTC	CACLADSYNEQFF
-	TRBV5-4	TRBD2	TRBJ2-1	TGTGCCAGCAGCTTGGTTGGGGGAGGGCGGAATGAGCAGTTCTTC	CASSLVGGGRNEQFF
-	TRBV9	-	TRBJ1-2	TGTGCCAGCAGCGTAGTCGATACAGGGCCCGGCTACACCTTC	CASSVVDTGPGYTF
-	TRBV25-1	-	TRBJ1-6	TGTGCCAGCAGTCCCCAGTTCCAGGGAAATAATTCACCCCTCCACTTT	CASSPQFQGNNSPLHF
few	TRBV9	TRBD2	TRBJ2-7	TGTGCCAGCAGCCCACTAGCGGGAAACGGGTACGAGCAGTACTTC	CASSPLAGNGYEQYF
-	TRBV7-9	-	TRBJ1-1	TGTGCCGACTCTCCGAGGGGGTTTTTACCGGTGAACACTGAAGCTTTCTTT	CADSPRGFLPVNTEAFF
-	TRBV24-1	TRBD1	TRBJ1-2	TGTGCCACCAGTGCTAAGACAGGGAGGTATGGCTACACCTTC	CATSAKTGRYGYTF
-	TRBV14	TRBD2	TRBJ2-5	TGTGCCAGCAGCCAAGTCCGAAGCGGGGGGACCCAGTACTTC	CASSQVRSGGTQYF
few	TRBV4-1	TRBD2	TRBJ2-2	TGCGCCAGCAGCACTGAGGGCGGGAGGGCCGGCCGTAACACCGGGGAGCTGTTTTTT	CASSTEGGRAGRNTGELFF
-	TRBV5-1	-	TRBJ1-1	TGCGCCAGCCATCTAGACGACACTGAAGCTTTCTTT	CASHLDDTEAFF
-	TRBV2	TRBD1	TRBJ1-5	TGTGCCAGCATGTTGGACAGGTCAAATAGCAATCAGCCCCAGCATTTT	CASMLDRSNSNQPQHF